Ten or more counts support the clone carrying this T cell receptor (beta chain). The antigen remains unidentified. TCR beta CDR3 regions were amplified from RNA transcripts. During a first-round RT-PCR of the TCR CDR3, the HTBI primer set was used. TCRdb passed the multiplex PCR reads through MiXCR, listing each CDR3 protein once. The table lists more than 500,000 distinct CDR3 sequences, around 16% of them singletons. The entry originates in a study of T cells in Graves' hyperthyroidism and ophthalmopathy. Regarding the study as a whole: Most thyroid clonotypes expanded above 0.001 appeared in blood too.

Germline V lookup: CDR1 LGHDT, CDR2 YNNKEL (reference sequence). The CDR3 runs to 14 residues. Trimming cost V 3 bases and J 3 bases, with 9 bases left between them. This receptor was taken from a woman under 40 with Graves' ophthalmopathy. This rearrangement joins TRBV3-1 to TRBJ1-5, with D unresolved. What was sequenced was blood. The CDR3 nucleotides read TGTGCCAGCAGCCACGGCAATTTCAATCAGCCCCAGCATTTT. It yields the protein CASSHGNFNQPQHF.